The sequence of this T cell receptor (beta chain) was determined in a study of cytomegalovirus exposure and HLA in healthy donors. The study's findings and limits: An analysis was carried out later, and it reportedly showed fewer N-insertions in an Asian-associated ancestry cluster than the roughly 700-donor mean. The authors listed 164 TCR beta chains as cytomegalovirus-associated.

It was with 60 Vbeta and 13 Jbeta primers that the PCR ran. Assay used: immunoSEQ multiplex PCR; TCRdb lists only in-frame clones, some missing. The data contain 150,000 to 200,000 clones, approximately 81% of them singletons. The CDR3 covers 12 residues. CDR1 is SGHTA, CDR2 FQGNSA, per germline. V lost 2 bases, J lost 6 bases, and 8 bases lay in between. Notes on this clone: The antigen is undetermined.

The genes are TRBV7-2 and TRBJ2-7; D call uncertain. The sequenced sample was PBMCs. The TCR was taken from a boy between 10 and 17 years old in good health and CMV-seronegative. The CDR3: CASSLLGLEQYF. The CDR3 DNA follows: TGTGCCAGCAGCTTACTAGGCCTCGAGCAGTACTTC.